The rows below give T cell receptor beta chains drawn from one sample of a study of T-cell reconstitution after alpha-beta-depleted transplantation in children. TCRdb re-called the PCR reads with MiXCR, one entry per CDR3 protein. This sample yields more than 200,000 distinct CDR3 sequences, of which about 8.8% are seen a single time; about 4.8% belongs to the top ten. This material consisted of PBMCs from the stem cell graft donor, taken from the stem cell graft. The receptors originated from a human donor who donated a stem cell graft to a child with SCID. CDR3s include the opening cysteine and the closing phenylalanine or tryptophan. A D gene is named only where the DNA matches it firmly. Part of the rows lack a size; the others show once, few, many or a class for expanded clones.

V	J	size	D	DNA	CDR3
TRBV6-5	TRBJ1-4	many	NA	TGTGCCAGCAGTTACGGTCCGTCTAATGAAAAACTGTTTTTT	CASSYGPSNEKLFF
TRBV12-3/TRBV12-4	TRBJ2-4	few	NA	TGTGCCAGCAGTTTACTCTCAGTACACATTCAGTACTTC	CASSLLSVHIQYF
TRBV29-1	TRBJ2-2	many	NA	TGCAGCGGCAAGACAGACAAGAACACCGGGGAGCTGTTTTTT	CSGKTDKNTGELFF
TRBV7-8	TRBJ2-1	once	NA	TGTGCCAGCAGCGATAAGCCCGTGGCCTCTTTCTCCTACAATGAGCAGTTCTTC	CASSDKPVASFSYNEQFF
TRBV3-1	TRBJ1-1	NA	NA	TGTACCTGCAGTTTAGCGGGAGGCGGACTGAGTCTCATGAACACTGAAGCTTTCTTT	CTCSLAGGGLSLMNTEAFF
TRBV6-5	TRBJ2-5	many	NA	TGTGCCAGCAGTTACTCTAACTGGCCCCAAGAGACCCAGTACTTC	CASSYSNWPQETQYF
TRBV3-1	TRBJ2-7	many	NA	TGTGCCAGCAGCCAGGGAACCGAGCAGTACTTC	CASSQGTEQYF
TRBV4-2	TRBJ2-1	many	TRBD2	TGTGCCAGCAGCCGTACCTTGCTAGCGGGGGGGCAGAATGAGCAGTTCTTC	CASSRTLLAGGQNEQFF
TRBV7-9	TRBJ1-4	many	TRBD1	TGTGCCAGCAGCCTTCGTCGGGGACAGGGGGCGGAAAAACTGTTTTTT	CASSLRRGQGAEKLFF
TRBV20-1	TRBJ1-3	many	NA	TGCAGTGCTAGTGTTCCGGGCACAATGGCTGGAAACACCATATATTTT	CSASVPGTMAGNTIYF
TRBV7-9	TRBJ1-5	many	NA	TGTGCCAGCAGCTCCCAGGATGGGCAGCCCCAGCATTTT	CASSSQDGQPQHF
TRBV5-1	TRBJ1-1	many	NA	TGCGCCAGCAGCTTCAGGCCGGCTTTCTTT	CASSFRPAFF
TRBV27	TRBJ2-2	many	TRBD2	TGTGCCAGCAGTTTGTTTGCGGGGGGGAGGACCGGGGAGCTGTTTTTT	CASSLFAGGRTGELFF
TRBV12-3/TRBV12-4	TRBJ1-4	many	NA	TGTGCCAGCAGTTTAATAACGGGTCGAGGGATGATAGTTGCAACTAATGAAAAACTGTTTTTT	CASSLITGRGMIVATNEKLFF
TRBV19	TRBJ1-5	many	TRBD1	TGTGCCAGTAGTACGAAGGACAGGCTCATTTTAAGCAATCAGCCCCAGCATTTT	CASSTKDRLILSNQPQHF
TRBV5-6	TRBJ1-1	many	NA	TGTGCCAGCAGCTTGGCCCGTAGGGGGTTTGAGGAAGCTTTCTTT	CASSLARRGFEEAFF
TRBV5-1	TRBJ2-3	many	NA	TGCGCCAGCAGCCAGGGCTTAACAGATACGCAGTATTTT	CASSQGLTDTQYF
TRBV5-1	TRBJ2-3	many	NA	TGCGCCAGCAGTCTCTCCAGCCCGCCTATCAAGCAGTATTTT	CASSLSSPPIKQYF
TRBV12-3/TRBV12-4	TRBJ1-1	many	NA	TGTGCCAGCACAGGGGCGTACATAGGAGCTTTCTTT	CASTGAYIGAFF
TRBV20-1	TRBJ2-1	many	NA	TGCAGTGCTAGAGATGTATACAGGGTGGGTGAGCAGTTCTTC	CSARDVYRVGEQFF
TRBV19	TRBJ2-1	many	NA	TGTGCCAGTAGTATAGGGGGCAATGAGCAGTTCTTC	CASSIGGNEQFF
TRBV6-5	TRBJ1-2	many	NA	TGTGCCAGCAGTTACGAACCCCGTGGCTATGGCTACACCTTC	CASSYEPRGYGYTF
TRBV6-5	TRBJ1-6	many	TRBD1	TGTGCCAGCAGTATCCTGACAGGGGGTTATTCACCCCTCCACTTT	CASSILTGGYSPLHF
TRBV27	TRBJ2-3	many	NA	TGTGCCAGCAGTACCTCGACATGGACTAGCACAGATACGCAGTATTTT	CASSTSTWTSTDTQYF
TRBV4-1	TRBJ1-1	many	TRBD1	TGCGCCAGCAGCCAAGGGTTTACAGGGGCGGGGGCTTTCTTT	CASSQGFTGAGAFF
TRBV12-3/TRBV12-4	TRBJ1-1	NA	NA	TGTGCCAGCAGTTTAGGAGTAAGTGTGGGACCTGAAGCTTTCTTT	CASSLGVSVGPEAFF
TRBV5-6	TRBJ1-4	many	TRBD1	TGTGCCAGCAGCCCCGACAGGGGTTTTGAAAAACTGTTTTTT	CASSPDRGFEKLFF
TRBV9	TRBJ1-2	NA	TRBD1	TGTGCCAGCAGCGTCACAGGGGAATTTAACTATGGCTACACCTTC	CASSVTGEFNYGYTF
TRBV28	TRBJ1-2	many	NA	TGTGCCAGCAGTTTCCCCCCCGGGACCGCCCCTAACTATGGCTACACCTTC	CASSFPPGTAPNYGYTF
TRBV20-1	TRBJ1-4	NA	NA	TGCAGTGCTAGCGTCGCAGCCTCTAATGAAAAACTGTTTTTT	CSASVAASNEKLFF
TRBV20-1	TRBJ2-5	many	TRBD2	TGCAGTGTCAACCTAGCGGGGAGACCGACCCAGTACTTC	CSVNLAGRPTQYF
TRBV28	TRBJ1-5	few	TRBD1	TGTGCCAGCACTCGGACAGGGGTTACTCAGCCCCAGCATTTT	CASTRTGVTQPQHF
TRBV10-2	TRBJ1-1	many	NA	TGCGCCAGCGGGCTTGAGTGGGTTGGCACTGAAGCTTTCTTT	CASGLEWVGTEAFF
TRBV6-6	TRBJ1-4	NA	NA	TGTGCCAGCAACCCGGGTCCGCCTGAAAAACTGTTTTTT	CASNPGPPEKLFF
TRBV5-1	TRBJ2-1	few	TRBD2	TGCGCCAGCAGCCGCGGGGAGGGTAACGATGAGCAGTTCTTC	CASSRGEGNDEQFF
TRBV27	TRBJ2-1	few	TRBD2	TGTGCCAGCAGTCCCGGTGGACTAGCGGGATCCAATGAGCAGTTCTTC	CASSPGGLAGSNEQFF
TRBV10-3	TRBJ1-5	many	NA	TGTGCCATCAGTGAGTCTAAGGGGTCGTGGGCGCCCCAGCATTTT	CAISESKGSWAPQHF
TRBV5-1	TRBJ2-3	many	NA	TGCGCCAGCAGCGCGACTAGCACAGATACGCAGTATTTT	CASSATSTDTQYF